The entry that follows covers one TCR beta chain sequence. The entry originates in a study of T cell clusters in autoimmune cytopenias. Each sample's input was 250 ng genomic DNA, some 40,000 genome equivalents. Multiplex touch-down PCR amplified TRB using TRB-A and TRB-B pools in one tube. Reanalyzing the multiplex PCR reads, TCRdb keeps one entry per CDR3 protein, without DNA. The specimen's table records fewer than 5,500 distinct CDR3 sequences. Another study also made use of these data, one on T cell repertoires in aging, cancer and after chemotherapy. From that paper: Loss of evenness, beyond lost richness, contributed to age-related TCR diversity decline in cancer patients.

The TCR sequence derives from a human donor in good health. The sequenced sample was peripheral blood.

Here the CDR3 reads CASSQTSGSLGEQYF. The chain joins TRBV4-3 to TRBJ2-7; TCRdb reports TRBD2, a call that lacks DNA to check it against. The length of the CDR3 is 15 residues. CDR1 is LGHNA, CDR2 YSLEER, per germline.